The clone carrying this T cell receptor beta chain was seen a single time. Its antigen is undetermined. The CDR3 is made up of 15 amino acids. Germline-derived CDR1 and CDR2 are MDHEN and SYDVKM. Trimming shortened V by 6 bases and J by 0 bases, and 12 bases separated the two germline ends. These data are taken from a study of shared clonotypes between healthy human individuals. Sequencing was performed with immunoSEQ multiplex PCR; in TCRdb, only in-frame clones are kept and a portion is missing. Here the sample spans roughly 2,500,000 clones, roughly 93% being singletons. General study findings and limits: In the sorted subsets, rarefaction showed sequencing was incomplete despite large depth.

The receptor was derived from a man between 18 and 35 years old in good health. Some clones in this sample may be carry-over from other donors' samples. The chain uses TRBV28 and TRBJ2-1; a weak D match, TRBD1 (5 bases). Sequencing was carried out using naive CD4+ T cells from PBMCs. Described subset: CD45RA+ positively selected. The CDR3: CASRNQGFSYNEQFF. CDR3 nucleotide sequence: TGTGCCAGCAGGAACCAGGGATTCTCCTACAATGAGCAGTTCTTC.